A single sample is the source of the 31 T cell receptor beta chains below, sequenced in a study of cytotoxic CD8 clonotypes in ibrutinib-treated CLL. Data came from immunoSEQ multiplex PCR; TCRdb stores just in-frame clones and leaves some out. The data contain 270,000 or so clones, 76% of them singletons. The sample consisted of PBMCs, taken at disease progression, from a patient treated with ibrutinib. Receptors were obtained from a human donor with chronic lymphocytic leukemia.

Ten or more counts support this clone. The CDR3 is CASSSTGWSTEAFF. The CDR3 region has the DNA TGTGCCAGCAGCTCGACAGGGTGGAGCACTGAAGCTTTCTTT. J is TRBJ1-1 and V is TRBV7-9, with 7 bases matching TRBD1. This CDR3 spans 14 amino acids. Trimming at V came to 4 bases and at J to 4 bases, leaving 6 bases not matched to a gene. Germline CDR1 is SEHNR and CDR2 is FQNEAQ (reference sequence).

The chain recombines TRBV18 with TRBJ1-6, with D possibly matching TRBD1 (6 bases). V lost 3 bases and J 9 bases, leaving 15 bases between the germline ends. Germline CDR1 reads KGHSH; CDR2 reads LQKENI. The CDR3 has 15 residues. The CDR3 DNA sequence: TGTGCCAGCTCACCTTCGACAGGACCAGGTTCACCCCTCCACTTT. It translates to CASSPSTGPGSPLHF.

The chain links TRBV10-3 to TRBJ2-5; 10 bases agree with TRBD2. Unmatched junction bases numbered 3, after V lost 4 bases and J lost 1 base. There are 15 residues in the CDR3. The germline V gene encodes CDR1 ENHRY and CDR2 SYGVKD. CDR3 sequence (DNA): TGTGCCATCAGTGGGGGACTAGCGAGCCAAGAGACCCAGTACTTC. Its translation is CAISGGLASQETQYF.

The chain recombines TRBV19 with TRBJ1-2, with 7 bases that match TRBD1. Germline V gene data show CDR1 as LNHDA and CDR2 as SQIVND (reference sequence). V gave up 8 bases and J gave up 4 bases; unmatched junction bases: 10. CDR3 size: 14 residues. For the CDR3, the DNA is TGTGCCAGTCGCCTCCCAGGGGGGTCCTATGGCTACACCTTC. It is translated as CASRLPGGSYGYTF.

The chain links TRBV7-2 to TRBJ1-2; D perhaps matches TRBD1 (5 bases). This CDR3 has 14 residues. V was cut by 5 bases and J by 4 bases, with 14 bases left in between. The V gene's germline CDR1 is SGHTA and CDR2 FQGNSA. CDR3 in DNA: TGTGCCAGCAGCCCTCGTCGGGGGATCTATGGCTACACCTTC. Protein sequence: CASSPRRGIYGYTF.

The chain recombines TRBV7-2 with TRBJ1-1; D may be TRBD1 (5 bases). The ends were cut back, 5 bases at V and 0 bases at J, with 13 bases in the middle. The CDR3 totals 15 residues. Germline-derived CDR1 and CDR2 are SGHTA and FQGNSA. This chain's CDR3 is CASSLETALNTEAFF. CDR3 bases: TGTGCCAGCAGCCTAGAGACAGCCCTGAACACTGAAGCTTTCTTT. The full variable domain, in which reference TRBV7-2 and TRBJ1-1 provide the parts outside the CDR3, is GAGVSQSPSNKVTEKGKDVELRCDPISGHTALYWYRQSLGQGLEFLIYFQGNSAPDKSGLPSDRFSAERTGGSVSTLTIQRTQQEDSAVYLCASSLETALNTEAFFGQGTRLTVV.

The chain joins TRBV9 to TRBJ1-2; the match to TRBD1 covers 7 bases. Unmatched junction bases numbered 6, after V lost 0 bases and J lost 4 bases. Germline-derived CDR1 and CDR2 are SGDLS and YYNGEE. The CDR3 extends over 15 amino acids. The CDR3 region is CASSVAAGGGYGYTF. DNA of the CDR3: TGTGCCAGCAGCGTAGCGGCAGGGGGAGGCTATGGCTACACCTTC. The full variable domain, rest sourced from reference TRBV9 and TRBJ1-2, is DSGVTQTPKHLITATGQRVTLRCSPRSGDLSVYWYQQSLDQGLQFLIQYYNGEERAKGNILERFSAQQFPDLHSELNLSSLELGDSALYFCASSVAAGGGYGYTFGSGTRLTVV.

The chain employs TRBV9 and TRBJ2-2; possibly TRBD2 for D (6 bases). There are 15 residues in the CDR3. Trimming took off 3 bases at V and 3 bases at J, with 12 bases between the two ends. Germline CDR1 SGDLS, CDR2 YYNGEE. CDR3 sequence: CASSGRLDYTGELFF. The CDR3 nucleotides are TGTGCCAGCAGCGGACGACTAGACTACACCGGGGAGCTGTTTTTT.

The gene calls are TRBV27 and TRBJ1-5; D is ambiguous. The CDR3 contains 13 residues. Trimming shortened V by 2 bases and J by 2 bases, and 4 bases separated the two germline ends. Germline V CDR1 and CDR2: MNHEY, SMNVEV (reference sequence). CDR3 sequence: CASSLRGNQPQHF. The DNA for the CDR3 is TGTGCCAGCAGTTTACGGGGCAATCAGCCCCAGCATTTT.

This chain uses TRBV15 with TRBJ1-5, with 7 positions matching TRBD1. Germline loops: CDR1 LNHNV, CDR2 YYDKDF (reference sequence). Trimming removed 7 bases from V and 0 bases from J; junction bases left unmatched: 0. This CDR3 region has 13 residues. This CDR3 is CATNRGSNQPQHF. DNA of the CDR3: TGTGCCACCAACAGGGGTAGCAATCAGCCCCAGCATTTT.

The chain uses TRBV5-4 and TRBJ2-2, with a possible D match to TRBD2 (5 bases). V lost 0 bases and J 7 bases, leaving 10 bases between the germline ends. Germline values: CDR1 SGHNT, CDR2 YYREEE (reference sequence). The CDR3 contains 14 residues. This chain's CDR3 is CASSLGTGIGELFF. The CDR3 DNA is TGTGCCAGCAGCTTGGGGACGGGAATCGGGGAGCTGTTTTTT.

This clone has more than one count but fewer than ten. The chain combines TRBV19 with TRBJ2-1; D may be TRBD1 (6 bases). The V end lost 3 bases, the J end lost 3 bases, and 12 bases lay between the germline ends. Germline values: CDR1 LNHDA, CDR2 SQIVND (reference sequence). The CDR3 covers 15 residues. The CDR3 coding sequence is TGTGCCAGTAGTATCGGAGACAGGAGCTACAATGAGCAGTTCTTC. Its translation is CASSIGDRSYNEQFF. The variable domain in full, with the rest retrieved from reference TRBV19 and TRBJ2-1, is DGGITQSPKYLFRKEGQNVTLSCEQNLNHDAMYWYRQDPGQGLRLIYYSQIVNDFQKGDIAEGYSVSREKKESFPLTVTSAQKNPTAFYLCASSIGDRSYNEQFFGPGTRLTVL.

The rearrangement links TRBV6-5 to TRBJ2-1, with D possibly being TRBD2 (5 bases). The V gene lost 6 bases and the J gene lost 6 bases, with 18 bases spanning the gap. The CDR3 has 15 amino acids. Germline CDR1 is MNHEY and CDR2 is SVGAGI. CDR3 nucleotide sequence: TGTGCCAGCAGCCTCCGGGATTCTATTGGCAATGAGCAGTTCTTC. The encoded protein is CASSLRDSIGNEQFF.

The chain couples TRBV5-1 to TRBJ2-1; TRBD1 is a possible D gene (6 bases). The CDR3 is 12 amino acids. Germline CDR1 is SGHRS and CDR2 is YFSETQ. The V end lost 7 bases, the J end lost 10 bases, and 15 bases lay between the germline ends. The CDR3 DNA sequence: TGCGCCAGCTGGGTAGGGGGATCGGAGCAGTTCTTC. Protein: CASWVGGSEQFF.

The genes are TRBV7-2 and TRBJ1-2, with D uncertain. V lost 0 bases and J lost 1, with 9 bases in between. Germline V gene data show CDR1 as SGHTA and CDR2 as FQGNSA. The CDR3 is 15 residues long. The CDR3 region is CASSLALAFNYGYTF. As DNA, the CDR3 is TGTGCCAGCAGCTTAGCGTTGGCGTTTAACTATGGCTACACCTTC.

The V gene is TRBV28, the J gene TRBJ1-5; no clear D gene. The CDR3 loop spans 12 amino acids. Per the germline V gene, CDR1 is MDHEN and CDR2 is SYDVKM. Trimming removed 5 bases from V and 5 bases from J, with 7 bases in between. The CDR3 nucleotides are TGTGCCAGCAGTCCGCAATATCAGCCCCAGCATTTT. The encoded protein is CASSPQYQPQHF.

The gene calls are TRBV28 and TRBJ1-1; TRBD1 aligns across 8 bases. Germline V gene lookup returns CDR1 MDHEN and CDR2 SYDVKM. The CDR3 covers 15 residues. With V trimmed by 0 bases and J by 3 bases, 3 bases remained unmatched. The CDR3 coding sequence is TGTGCCAGCAGTTTATGGGCAGGGGGCCACACTGAAGCTTTCTTT. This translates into CASSLWAGGHTEAFF.

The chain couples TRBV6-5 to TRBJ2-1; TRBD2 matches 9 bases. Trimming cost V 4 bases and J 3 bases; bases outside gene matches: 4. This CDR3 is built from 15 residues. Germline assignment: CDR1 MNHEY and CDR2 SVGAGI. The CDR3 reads CASSSGLAFYNEQFF. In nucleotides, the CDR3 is TGTGCCAGCAGTTCAGGACTAGCGTTCTACAATGAGCAGTTCTTC.

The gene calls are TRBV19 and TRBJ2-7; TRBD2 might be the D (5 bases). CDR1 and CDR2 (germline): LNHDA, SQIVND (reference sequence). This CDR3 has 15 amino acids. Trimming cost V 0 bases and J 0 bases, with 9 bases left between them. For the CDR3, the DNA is TGTGCCAGTAGTATAGATCGGGGAATCTCCTACGAGCAGTACTTC. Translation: CASSIDRGISYEQYF.

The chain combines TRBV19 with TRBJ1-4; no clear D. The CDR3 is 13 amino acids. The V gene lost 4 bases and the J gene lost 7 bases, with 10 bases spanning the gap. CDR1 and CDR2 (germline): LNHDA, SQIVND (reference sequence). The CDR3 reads CASSTYSGEKLFF. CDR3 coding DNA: TGTGCCAGTAGTACCTACAGTGGTGAAAAACTGTTTTTT.

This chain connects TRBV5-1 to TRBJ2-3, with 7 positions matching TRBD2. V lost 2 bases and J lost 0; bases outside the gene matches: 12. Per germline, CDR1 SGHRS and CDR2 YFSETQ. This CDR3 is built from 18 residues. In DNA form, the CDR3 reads TGCGCCAGCAGCTTCGGGCACACTAGCGTCACTAGCACAGATACGCAGTATTTT. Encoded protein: CASSFGHTSVTSTDTQYF.

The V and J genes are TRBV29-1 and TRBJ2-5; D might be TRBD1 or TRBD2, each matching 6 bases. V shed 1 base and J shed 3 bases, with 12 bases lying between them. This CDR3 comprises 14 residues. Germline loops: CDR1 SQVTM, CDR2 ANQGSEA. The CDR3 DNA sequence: TGCAGCGTTGAAGGGGGGGCAGGGGAAGAGACCCAGTACTTC. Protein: CSVEGGAGEETQYF.

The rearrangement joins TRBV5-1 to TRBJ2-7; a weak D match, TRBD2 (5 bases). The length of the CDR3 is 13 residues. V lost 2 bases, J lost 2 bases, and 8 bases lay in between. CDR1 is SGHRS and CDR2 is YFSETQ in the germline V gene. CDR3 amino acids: CASSLTSAYEQYF. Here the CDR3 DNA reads TGCGCCAGCAGCTTAACTAGTGCCTACGAGCAGTACTTC.

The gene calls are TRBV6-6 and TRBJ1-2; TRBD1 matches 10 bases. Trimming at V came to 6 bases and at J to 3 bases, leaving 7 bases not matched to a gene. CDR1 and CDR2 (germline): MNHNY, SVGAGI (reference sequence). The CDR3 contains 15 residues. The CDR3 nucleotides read TGTGCCAGCAGACACGACAGGGGGCGCGACTATGGCTACACCTTC. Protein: CASRHDRGRDYGYTF.

CDR3 DNA: TGTGCCAGCAGCGTAGCCGCGGGACTAGCGGGGGGCCTCCCCCACGAGCAGTACTTC. This encodes CASSVAAGLAGGLPHEQYF. V and J are TRBV9 and TRBJ2-7; 15 bases are shared with TRBD2. Per the germline V gene, CDR1 is SGDLS and CDR2 is YYNGEE. The J segment lost 5 bases and the V segment lost 0 bases, leaving 12 bases of the junction unmatched. This CDR3 has 19 residues. The full variable domain, in which reference TRBV9 and TRBJ2-7 provide the parts outside the CDR3, is DSGVTQTPKHLITATGQRVTLRCSPRSGDLSVYWYQQSLDQGLQFLIQYYNGEERAKGNILERFSAQQFPDLHSELNLSSLELGDSALYFCASSVAAGLAGGLPHEQYFGPGTRLTVT.

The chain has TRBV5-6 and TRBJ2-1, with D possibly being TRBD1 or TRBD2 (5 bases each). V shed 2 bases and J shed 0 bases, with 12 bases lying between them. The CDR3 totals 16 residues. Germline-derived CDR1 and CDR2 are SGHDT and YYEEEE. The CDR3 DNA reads TGTGCCAGCAGCTTCGGGGACGGAAGCTCCTACAATGAGCAGTTCTTC. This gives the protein CASSFGDGSSYNEQFF.

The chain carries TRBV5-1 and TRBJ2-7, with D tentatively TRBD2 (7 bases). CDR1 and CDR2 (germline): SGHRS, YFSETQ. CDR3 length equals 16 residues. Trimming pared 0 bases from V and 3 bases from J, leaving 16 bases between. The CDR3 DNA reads TGCGCCAGCAGCTTGGTAGGCGGGGGCCACTTCTACGAGCAGTACTTC. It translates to CASSLVGGGHFYEQYF.

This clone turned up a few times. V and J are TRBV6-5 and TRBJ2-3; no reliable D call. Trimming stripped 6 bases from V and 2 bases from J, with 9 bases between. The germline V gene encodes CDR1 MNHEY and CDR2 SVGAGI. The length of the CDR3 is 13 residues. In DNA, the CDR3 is TGTGCCAGCAGGAGCGAACCCACAGATACGCAGTATTTT. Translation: CASRSEPTDTQYF.

CDR3 residues: CASSMDGLGNSPLHF. The CDR3 DNA follows: TGTGCCAGTAGTATGGACGGACTGGGAAATTCACCCCTCCACTTT. V usage is TRBV19 and J usage is TRBJ1-6; D is unclear. The V and J ends lost 3 bases and 7 bases respectively, with 13 bases between them. The V gene's germline CDR1 is LNHDA and CDR2 SQIVND (reference sequence). This CDR3 contains 15 residues.

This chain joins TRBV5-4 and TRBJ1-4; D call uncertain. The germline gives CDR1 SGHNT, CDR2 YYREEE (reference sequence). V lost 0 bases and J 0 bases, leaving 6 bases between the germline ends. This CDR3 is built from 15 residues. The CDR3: CASSLVGATNEKLFF. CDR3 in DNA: TGTGCCAGCAGCTTGGTCGGTGCAACTAATGAAAAACTGTTTTTT.

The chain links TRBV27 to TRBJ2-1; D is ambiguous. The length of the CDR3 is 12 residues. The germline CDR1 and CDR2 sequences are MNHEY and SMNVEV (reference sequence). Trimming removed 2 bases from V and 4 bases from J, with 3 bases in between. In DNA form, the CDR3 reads TGTGCCAGCAGTTTACTTTACAATGAGCAGTTCTTC. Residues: CASSLLYNEQFF.